These 32 T cell receptor beta chains were all obtained from the same sample, sequenced in a study of blood T cell dynamics during melanoma immunotherapy. Sequenced by immunoSEQ multiplex PCR; TCRdb stores in-frame clones only, minus some. Counted here are about 16,000 clones, 85% to 95% occurring once; the ten biggest clones make up 0.21%. The sample's time point: week 3, after first cycle of checkpoint inhibitor. The sequencing here drew on effector memory CD8+ T cells from blood, taken from a patient treated with checkpoint blockade. The receptors stem from a human donor with melanoma.

The V call is TRBV10-3, the J call TRBJ1-5, with 10 bases lining up with TRBD1. Trimming at V came to 3 bases and at J to 0 bases, leaving 5 bases not matched to a gene. This CDR3 is 17 amino acids long. Germline CDR1 ENHRY, CDR2 SYGVKD. CDR3 coding DNA: TGTGCCATCAGTGATTACGGGGACAGGGGTAGCAATCAGCCCCAGCATTTT. It is translated as CAISDYGDRGSNQPQHF.

The chain has TRBV28 and TRBJ2-7, with 12 bases that match TRBD2. Trimming removed 2 bases from V and 5 bases from J; junction bases left unmatched: 25. CDR3 size: 22 residues. CDR1 and CDR2 (germline): MDHEN, SYDVKM. The CDR3: CASSLLAWGATSGRPSRDEQYF. The DNA of the CDR3 is TGTGCCAGCAGTTTACTGGCCTGGGGGGCCACTAGCGGGAGGCCTAGTAGGGACGAGCAGTACTTC.

J is TRBJ2-3 and V is TRBV7-9, with 12 nucleotides matching TRBD2. There are 17 residues in the CDR3. Germline trimming cut 4 bases from V and 7 bases from J; bases unmatched to any gene: 12. Germline CDR1 SEHNR, CDR2 FQNEAQ (reference sequence). The CDR3 protein is CASSSGERLAGVYTQYF. CDR3 nucleotides: TGTGCCAGCAGCTCCGGGGAACGACTAGCGGGAGTATATACGCAGTATTTT.

This chain connects TRBV7-9 to TRBJ2-3, with D possibly matching TRBD2 (6 bases). The V end was cut by 2 bases, the J end by 5 bases, with 14 bases between. Germline V CDR1 and CDR2: SEHNR, FQNEAQ (reference sequence). This CDR3 region has 15 residues. CDR3 residues: CASSLRGRNLDTQYF. DNA for the CDR3: TGTGCCAGCAGCTTACGGGGGAGAAACTTAGATACGCAGTATTTT. Complete variable domain (other parts from reference TRBV7-9 and TRBJ2-3): DTGVSQNPRHKITKRGQNVTFRCDPISEHNRLYWYRQTLGQGPEFLTYFQNEAQLEKSRLLSDRFSAERPKGSFSTLEIQRTEQGDSAMYLCASSLRGRNLDTQYFGPGTRLTVL.

V and J are TRBV27 and TRBJ2-7; 9 positions match TRBD1. Per germline, CDR1 MNHEY and CDR2 SMNVEV (reference sequence). The V and J ends lost 6 bases and 2 bases, in that order; junction bases with no gene match: 2. The CDR3 spans 13 residues. CDR3 bases: TGTGCCAGCAGGAGACAGGGGGCCTACGAGCAGTACTTC. Translation gives CASRRQGAYEQYF.

This sequence joins TRBV9 and TRBJ1-1; 8 bases match TRBD1. V lost 4 bases, J lost 3 bases, and 8 bases stayed unmatched. CDR3 size: 15 residues. Germline-derived CDR1 and CDR2 are SGDLS and YYNGEE. The CDR3 DNA follows: TGTGCCAGCAGCATCGGACAGGGCAGCGACACTGAAGCTTTCTTT. Translated: CASSIGQGSDTEAFF.

The rearrangement uses TRBV7-3 and TRBJ2-5; D tentatively reads TRBD1 or TRBD2 (6 bases each). The end of the DNA is better explained by TRBJ2-7, so the J call may be wrong. The CDR3 covers 16 residues. CDR1 and CDR2 (germline): SGHTA, FQGTGA. The CDR3 nucleotides read TGTGCCAGCAGCTTAAGTAGGGCCGGAGGGGGCTACGAGCAGTACTTC. Amino acid sequence: CASSLSRAGGGYEQYF.

The chain employs TRBV7-3 and TRBJ2-5; TRBD2 matches 7 bases. The J segment lost 5 bases and the V segment lost 2 bases, leaving 8 bases of the junction unmatched. The CDR3 is made up of 15 amino acids. Germline CDR1 is SGHTA and CDR2 is FQGTGA. This chain's CDR3 is CASSLGGGAAETQYF. The CDR3 bases are TGTGCCAGCAGCTTAGGCGGGGGAGCGGCGGAGACCCAGTACTTC.

The V gene is TRBV29-1, the J gene TRBJ2-3; the D is unclear. Trimming took 0 bases from V and 7 from J, leaving 11 bases between them. Germline lookup yields CDR1 SQVTM and CDR2 ANQGSEA. The CDR3 has 13 amino acids. The CDR3: CSVEDGPSHTQYF. The CDR3 nucleotides are TGCAGCGTTGAAGATGGCCCCAGCCATACGCAGTATTTT.

V gene TRBV6-5 combines with J gene TRBJ1-1, with D perhaps TRBD1 (6 bases). Germline V gives CDR1 MNHEY, CDR2 SVGAGI. CDR3 size: 13 residues. V gave up 5 bases and J gave up 8 bases, with 15 bases separating them. Written as DNA, the CDR3 is TGTGCCAGCAGTAGCCCGCCAGGGGCGGAAGCTTTCTTT. Translation gives CASSSPPGAEAFF.

This chain links TRBV7-2 with TRBJ2-5, with 8 bases matching TRBD2. Germline V CDR1 and CDR2: SGHTA, FQGNSA. V lost 7 bases to trimming and J lost 0 bases; unmatched junction nucleotides: 19. The CDR3 covers 19 residues. In DNA, the CDR3 is TGTGCCAGCACCACAGGTGCGACTAGCGAAACCGGGTACCAAGAGACCCAGTACTTC. Amino acids: CASTTGATSETGYQETQYF.

CDR3 DNA: TGTGCCAGCAGCTTTGAAGATGAGCAGTTCTTC. Its protein is CASSFEDEQFF. This chain joins TRBV7-9 and TRBJ2-1; D is undetermined. The V end was cut by 3 bases, the J end by 8 bases, with 5 bases between. The CDR3 length is 11 residues. Germline V CDR1 and CDR2: SEHNR, FQNEAQ (reference sequence).

The V gene is TRBV12-5, the J gene TRBJ1-2; no clear D gene. CDR1 and CDR2 from the germline V gene are LGHNT and FRNRAP. The CDR3 covers 16 residues. Trimming cost V 2 bases and J 2 bases, with 15 bases left between them. The CDR3 DNA reads TGTGCTAGTGGTTTGCGCCTCCAAGATGCCAACTATGGCTACACCTTC. Protein sequence: CASGLRLQDANYGYTF.

V usage is TRBV5-6 and J usage is TRBJ2-6, with a weak D call TRBD1 (5 bases). CDR3 length equals 17 residues. Trimming took off 1 base at V and 4 bases at J, with 15 bases between the two ends. Germline V CDR1 and CDR2: SGHDT, YYEEEE. CDR3 bases: TGTGCCAGCAGCTTGCTTGCAGGGATTTCGGGGGCCAACGTCCTGACTTTC. Translating gives CASSLLAGISGANVLTF. The full variable domain, in which reference TRBV5-6 and TRBJ2-6 provide the parts outside the CDR3, is DAGVTQSPTHLIKTRGQQVTLRCSPKSGHDTVSWYQQALGQGPQFIFQYYEEEERQRGNFPDRFSGHQFPNYSSELNVNALLLGDSALYLCASSLLAGISGANVLTFGAGSRLTVL.

The V gene is TRBV9, the J gene TRBJ2-1; 8 bases line up with TRBD2. CDR1 is SGDLS and CDR2 is YYNGEE in the germline V gene. Germline trimming cut 0 bases from V and 8 bases from J; bases unmatched to any gene: 16. There are 18 residues in the CDR3. The CDR3 loop is CASSVASSGSVVGDEQFF. DNA for the CDR3: TGTGCCAGCAGCGTAGCTTCCAGCGGGAGTGTTGTTGGAGATGAGCAGTTCTTC.

The chain uses TRBV7-2 and TRBJ2-1; 9 positions match TRBD2. Germline V CDR1 and CDR2: SGHTA, FQGNSA. J lost 3 bases, V lost 2 bases, and 5 bases had no gene match. The CDR3 runs 16 residues. CDR3 nucleotides: TGTGCCAGCAGCTTAAAACTAGCGGGTGGCTACAATGAGCAGTTCTTC. Translated, it gives CASSLKLAGGYNEQFF.

The V call is TRBV25-1, the J call TRBJ2-7; 8 bases line up with TRBD1. Germline V gene sequence: CDR1 MGHDK, CDR2 SYGVNS. The CDR3 spans 15 residues. Trimming cost V 3 bases and J 7 bases; bases outside gene matches: 11. CDR3 sequence: CASSDRGQAWGEQYF. The CDR3 region has the DNA TGTGCCAGCAGTGATCGGGGACAGGCCTGGGGGGAGCAGTACTTC.

The chain joins TRBV5-5 to TRBJ1-5; D might be TRBD1 (6 bases). Trimming cost V 4 bases and J 8 bases, with 19 bases left between them. The CDR3 length is 15 residues. Per germline, CDR1 SGHKS and CDR2 YYEKEE (reference sequence). Written as DNA, the CDR3 is TGTGCCAGCAGCCGGGCTGCAGGGGATTGGGAGCCCCAGCATTTT. This translates into CASSRAAGDWEPQHF. Full variable domain (missing parts from reference TRBV5-5 and TRBJ1-5): DAGVTQSPTHLIKTRGQQVTLRCSPISGHKSVSWYQQVLGQGPQFIFQYYEKEERGRGNFPDRFSARQFPNYSSELNVNALLLGDSALYLCASSRAAGDWEPQHFGDGTRLSIL.

The rearrangement uses TRBV6-6 and TRBJ2-1; unclear D gene. V lost 6 bases and J 8 bases, leaving 11 bases between the germline ends. Germline V gives CDR1 MNHNY, CDR2 SVGAGI (reference sequence). This CDR3 has 12 amino acids. CDR3 loop: CASSGLRDEQFF. DNA for the CDR3: TGTGCCAGCAGCGGGCTTAGGGATGAGCAGTTCTTC.

The rearrangement joins TRBV19 to TRBJ1-5, with 8 bases fitting TRBD1. V dropped 7 bases and J dropped 3; count of bases not matched to a gene: 8. This CDR3 is 15 amino acids long. Per germline, CDR1 LNHDA and CDR2 SQIVND (reference sequence). CDR3 nucleotide sequence: TGTGCCAGTACCCCGGACAGGGACCCCAATCAGCCCCAGCATTTT. Its protein product is CASTPDRDPNQPQHF.

V and J are TRBV9 and TRBJ1-5; TRBD1 is a possible D gene (6 bases). The CDR3 has 15 amino acids. V dropped 4 bases and J dropped 7 bases, with 18 bases sitting between them. The germline CDR1 and CDR2 sequences are SGDLS and YYNGEE. In DNA form, the CDR3 reads TGTGCCAGCAGCCTAGGGGGGGATTCGCGGCAGCCCCAGCATTTT. Protein product: CASSLGGDSRQPQHF.

This sequence joins TRBV2 and TRBJ2-1; 9 bases match TRBD1. V shed 6 bases and J 0 bases; nucleotides not matched to a gene: 6. The CDR3 runs to 16 residues. Looked up from germline, CDR1 is SNHLY and CDR2 is FYNNEI. The CDR3 DNA follows: TGTGCCAGCAGCCACGAACAGGGGGCCTCCTACAATGAGCAGTTCTTC. This codes for CASSHEQGASYNEQFF.

The V gene is TRBV15, the J gene TRBJ2-7; 7 bases are shared with TRBD2. CDR3 length: 14 amino acids. The germline V gene has CDR1 LNHNV and CDR2 YYDKDF (reference sequence). V dropped 3 bases and J dropped 0; count of bases not matched to a gene: 2. The CDR3 loop is CATSSSGLSYEQYF. The CDR3 DNA follows: TGTGCCACCAGCAGTAGCGGGCTCTCCTACGAGCAGTACTTC. The whole variable domain, filled in from reference TRBV15 and TRBJ2-7, reads DAMVIQNPRYQVTQFGKPVTLSCSQTLNHNVMYWYQQKSSQAPKLLFHYYDKDFNNEADTPDNFQSRRPNTSFCFLDIRSPGLGDTAMYLCATSSSGLSYEQYFGPGTRLTVT.

The gene calls are TRBV14 and TRBJ2-6, with D uncertain. The CDR3 is made up of 13 amino acids. Germline values: CDR1 SGHDN, CDR2 FVKESK. V lost 4 bases to trimming and J lost 2 bases, with 3 bases between them. Here the CDR3 DNA reads TGTGCCAGCAGCCTGGCTGGGGCCAACGTCCTGACTTTC. Translating it yields CASSLAGANVLTF.

CDR3 loop: CASSEQDGAEAFF. Written as DNA, the CDR3 is TGTGCCAGCAGTGAACAGGACGGGGCTGAAGCTTTCTTT. The genes are TRBV6-1 and TRBJ1-1; D ambiguous. The CDR3 consists of 13 residues. Between the trimmed V and J ends, which lost 2 bases and 6 bases, there was a span of 10 bases. From germline, CDR1 is MNHNS and CDR2 SASEGT.

The chain has TRBV28 and TRBJ2-1; 10 nucleotides align to TRBD2. The germline V gene has CDR1 MDHEN and CDR2 SYDVKM. With V trimmed by 10 bases and J by 0 bases, 9 bases remained unmatched. The CDR3 is 16 residues long. In DNA, the CDR3 is TGTGCCACTACCCATAGCGGGGGGCGCTCCTACAATGAGCAGTTCTTC. Protein product: CATTHSGGRSYNEQFF.

This chain uses TRBV11-3 with TRBJ1-1; TRBD1 is a possible D gene (6 bases). Looked up from germline, CDR1 is SGHNT and CDR2 is YENEEA. The V end lost 1 base, the J end lost 4 bases, and 7 bases lay between the germline ends. The CDR3 is 13 residues long. The CDR3 sequence is CASSLAGATEAFF. For the CDR3, the DNA is TGTGCCAGCAGCTTAGCAGGGGCCACTGAAGCTTTCTTT.

The genes are TRBV28 and TRBJ1-1; TRBD1 is a possible D gene (5 bases). Per the germline V gene, CDR1 is MDHEN and CDR2 is SYDVKM. Trimming pared 5 bases from V and 11 bases from J, leaving 24 bases between. This CDR3 contains 15 residues. The CDR3 sequence is CASSGGEGLKTRAFF. As DNA, the CDR3 is TGTGCCAGCAGTGGCGGGGAGGGACTCAAAACGAGGGCTTTCTTT.

V is TRBV9 and J is TRBJ2-1; TRBD2 matches 8 bases. Germline V gene data show CDR1 as SGDLS and CDR2 as YYNGEE. The CDR3 length is 15 residues. Trimming at V came to 1 base and at J to 9 bases, leaving 9 bases not matched to a gene. The CDR3 spells CASSVSGSGGTEQFF. DNA for the CDR3: TGTGCCAGCAGCGTAAGCGGGAGTGGAGGAACTGAGCAGTTCTTC.

The CDR3 DNA sequence: TGTGCCAGCAGCTTAGCTGGCAGGGGTGGCGAGCAGTACTTC. Protein product: CASSLAGRGGEQYF. V gene TRBV7-2 combines with J gene TRBJ2-7; a possible D gene is TRBD1 (6 bases). This CDR3 spans 14 amino acids. The V end was cut by 0 bases, the J end by 6 bases, with 12 bases between. Germline CDR1 and CDR2: SGHTA and FQGNSA.

The CDR3 sequence is CASSLNLRTEQYF. The CDR3 DNA is TGTGCCAGCAGCTTAAATCTCAGGACGGAGCAGTACTTC. The chain couples TRBV7-3 to TRBJ2-7; D not resolved. The germline V gene encodes CDR1 SGHTA and CDR2 FQGTGA. This CDR3 is 13 amino acids long. V was cut by 1 base and J by 7 bases, with 11 bases left in between.

The V gene is TRBV5-5, the J gene TRBJ2-7; a weak D match, TRBD2 (6 bases). V lost 0 bases and J lost 1, with 20 bases in between. The CDR3 extends over 18 amino acids. In germline, CDR1 is SGHKS, CDR2 YYEKEE (reference sequence). The DNA of the CDR3 is TGTGCCAGCAGCTTGGTCCTTAGGGGAGGAAAGGAGTCCTACGAGCAGTACTTC. It is translated as CASSLVLRGGKESYEQYF. The full variable domain, with the rest looked up from reference TRBV5-5 and TRBJ2-7, is DAGVTQSPTHLIKTRGQQVTLRCSPISGHKSVSWYQQVLGQGPQFIFQYYEKEERGRGNFPDRFSARQFPNYSSELNVNALLLGDSALYLCASSLVLRGGKESYEQYFGPGTRLTVT.